Listed below are T cell receptor beta chains from one sample, sequenced in a study of blood T cell repertoires in COVID-19. Clones were sequenced by immunoSEQ multiplex PCR, and TCRdb holds only the in-frame ones, with some missing. The table has some 260,000 clones, around 90% seen once. Material: PBMCs or T cells enriched from blood (not recorded which). These receptors were taken from a woman in her 30s with acute COVID-19. CDR3s include the opening cysteine and the closing phenylalanine or tryptophan. A D gene is named only where the DNA matches it firmly. The size of a clone is reported for some rows only, either as once, few or many, or as a class for expanded clones.

>TRBV6-6|TRBD2|TRBJ2-3|NA
TGTGCCAGCAGCCCCCTAGCGGATAGCACAGATACGCAGTATTTT
CASSPLADSTDTQYF
>TRBV21-1|NA|TRBJ1-2|few
TGTGCCAGCAGCACCTCGTTGGGGCCGGTTAACTATGGCTACACCTTC
CASSTSLGPVNYGYTF
>TRBV9|NA|TRBJ1-3|NA
TGTGCCAGCAGCGTAGGTGGAGGGGGAAACACCATATATTTT
CASSVGGGGNTIYF
>TRBV5-1|NA|TRBJ1-6|NA
TGCGCCAGCAGCTATGGTGGGGCCGGACGAAATTCACCCCTCCACTTT
CASSYGGAGRNSPLHF
>TRBV25-1|NA|TRBJ1-1|NA
TGTGCCAGCGGGCTAGGGGACACTGAAGCTTTCTTT
CASGLGDTEAFF
>TRBV5-6|TRBD2|TRBJ2-1|few
TGTGCCAGCAGCTTGCCTAGCGGGGTGAATGAGCAGTTCTTC
CASSLPSGVNEQFF
>TRBV9|TRBD2|TRBJ2-3|NA
TGTGCCAGCAGCGGAAGGACTAGCGGGAGCACAGATACGCAGTATTTT
CASSGRTSGSTDTQYF
>TRBV3-1/TRBV3-2|TRBD2|TRBJ2-1|NA
TGTGCCAGCAGCCAACGAGCGGGAGGGCGCAATGAGCAGTTCTTC
CASSQRAGGRNEQFF
>TRBV5-8|NA|TRBJ2-4|NA
TGTGCCAGCACCCGAGGTGCGGGGGCTTATAAAAACATTCAGTACTTC
CASTRGAGAYKNIQYF
>TRBV2|NA|TRBJ1-6|NA
TGTGCCAGCATGGGGGGGACCCTCCACTTT
CASMGGTLHF
>TRBV6-6|TRBD1|TRBJ1-2|NA
TGTGCCAGCAGTCCAGGGGGAGCGGCCCTCCTAAACTATGGCTACACCTTC
CASSPGGAALLNYGYTF
>TRBV29-1|TRBD1|TRBJ1-3|NA
TGCAGCGTTTCCGGGACAGGGTCTGGAAACACCATATATTTT
CSVSGTGSGNTIYF
>TRBV11-2|TRBD1|TRBJ2-4|NA
TGTGCCAGCAGCCCGGGACAGCAAAACATTCAGTACTTC
CASSPGQQNIQYF
>TRBV6-6|NA|TRBJ2-1|NA
TGTGCCAGCAGTCAGGAGCCTTCCTACAATGAGCAGTTCTTC
CASSQEPSYNEQFF
>TRBV7-9|NA|TRBJ2-1|NA
TGTGCCAGCAGCTTAACACAGGGTGCAGCCTCCTACAATGAGCAGTTCTTC
CASSLTQGAASYNEQFF
>TRBV7-2|TRBD1|TRBJ1-3|NA
TGTGCCAGCAGCTTAAGTAGTTTGAGGACAGGTGCCTCTGTGAACACCATATATTTT
CASSLSSLRTGASVNTIYF
>TRBV11-2|NA|TRBJ2-5|NA
TGTGCCAGCAGCTTGGTACAGGGATTCAATCAAGAGACCCAGTACTTC
CASSLVQGFNQETQYF
>TRBV27|NA|TRBJ1-1|NA
TGTGCCAGCAGTTTCGGGGGTGGCACTGAAGCTTTCTTT
CASSFGGGTEAFF
>TRBV4-1|TRBD1|TRBJ1-3|NA
TGCGCCAGCAGCCAAGATATGGGACAGGGACCATCCACCATATATTTT
CASSQDMGQGPSTIYF
>TRBV7-2|TRBD1|TRBJ1-6|NA
TGTGCCAGCAGCTTTACAGGGGGAAATTCACCCCTCCACTTT
CASSFTGGNSPLHF
>TRBV28|NA|TRBJ1-5|NA
TGTGCCAGCAGTATACTACAGGGCGTGAGCAATCAGCCCCAGCATTTT
CASSILQGVSNQPQHF
>TRBV7-9|NA|TRBJ2-5|NA
TGTGCCAGCAGCTTAGTCATAAGGGGAGAGACCCAGTACTTC
CASSLVIRGETQYF
>TRBV21-1|NA|TRBJ1-3|once
TGTGCCAGCAGCGACAGGGGATGGGACAGGCGGCACACCATATATTTT
CASSDRGWDRRHTIYF
>TRBV28|NA|TRBJ2-7|NA
TGTGCCAGCAGACTACAGGGCTGGTACGAGCAGTACTTC
CASRLQGWYEQYF
>TRBV28|NA|TRBJ1-2|NA
TGTGCCAGCAGTTTATCTACAGGGTCGGGCTATGGCTACACCTTC
CASSLSTGSGYGYTF
>TRBV5-1|NA|TRBJ1-2|NA
TGCGCCAGCAGCTTTGGGGGCATAGCTTATGGCTACACCTTC
CASSFGGIAYGYTF
>TRBV7-9|NA|TRBJ2-1|NA
TGTGCCAGCAGCTTGCCTAGCGCCTACAATGAGCAGTTCTTC
CASSLPSAYNEQFF
>TRBV18|NA|TRBJ1-1|NA
TGTGCCAGCTCACCAAAGGTCGGGGGTCGGACTGAAGCTTTCTTT
CASSPKVGGRTEAFF
>TRBV6-2/TRBV6-3|NA|TRBJ1-4|once
TGTGCCAGCAGTTACATCTGGCAGGAAAAACTGTTTTTT
CASSYIWQEKLFF
>TRBV2|NA|TRBJ1-1|NA
TGTGCCAGCAGTGGACAAGGTTTGGGCACTGAAGCTTTCTTT
CASSGQGLGTEAFF
>TRBV4-3|NA|TRBJ1-2|NA
TGCGCCAGCAGCCAAGATAGCGGTGGCATCGGACCGGAGGTGACCTTC
CASSQDSGGIGPEVTF
>TRBV19|NA|TRBJ1-1|NA
TGTGCCACCAATCCCACAGGGAACACTGAAGCTTTCTTT
CATNPTGNTEAFF
>TRBV7-8|TRBD2|TRBJ2-1|NA
TGTGCCAGCCAAGGACTAGGCTACAATGAGCAGTTCTTC
CASQGLGYNEQFF
>TRBV9|NA|TRBJ1-6|NA
TGTGCCAGCAGCCCGAGGATGAATTCACCCCTCCACTTT
CASSPRMNSPLHF